These T cell receptor beta chains were read from a single sample in a study of cytomegalovirus exposure and HLA in healthy donors. The data were produced by immunoSEQ multiplex PCR, yet TCRdb's version contains in-frame clones alone and is incomplete. The sample consists of 120,000 to 150,000 clones, roughly a tenth of them appearing once. Sequenced: PBMCs. The receptor set was obtained from a male donor in good health and CMV-seronegative. Both conserved end residues are part of each CDR3. A D gene is named only where the DNA matches it firmly. Clone size is stated in some rows and not others, as once, few, many or a class when expanded.

>TRBV9|-|-|TRBJ2-7
CTSSLTGNPYEQYF
TGTACCAGCAGCCTAACAGGCAACCCCTACGAGCAGTACTTC
>TRBV9|TRBD1|-|TRBJ2-1
CASSVSGTGPDEQFF
TGTGCCAGCAGCGTGTCCGGGACAGGGCCCGATGAGCAGTTCTTC
>TRBV4-3|TRBD2|-|TRBJ2-7
CASSQVTGLAGEQYF
TGCGCCAGCAGCCAAGTTACAGGACTAGCGGGGGAGCAGTACTTC
>TRBV6-5|-|-|TRBJ2-4
CASSQGSGNIQYF
TGTGCCAGCAGCCAGGGTTCGGGAAACATTCAGTACTTC
>TRBV27|TRBD1|few|TRBJ1-2
CASRRQGPDFNYGYTF
TGTGCCAGCAGAAGACAGGGCCCCGATTTTAACTATGGCTACACCTTC
>TRBV30|-|-|TRBJ1-1
CAWSVQPAPYTEAFF
TGTGCCTGGAGTGTACAGCCAGCTCCCTACACTGAAGCTTTCTTT
>TRBV5-4|-|few|TRBJ2-7
CASSFGGGQSSYEQYF
TGTGCCAGCAGCTTCGGGGGTGGGCAGTCATCCTACGAGCAGTACTTC
>TRBV4-3|TRBD1|few|TRBJ2-7
CASSAGTGSDEQYF
TGCGCCAGCAGCGCCGGGACAGGGTCGGACGAGCAGTACTTC
>TRBV4-3|TRBD2|-|TRBJ2-3
CASSQSGSFSDTQYF
TGCGCCAGCAGCCAGAGCGGGAGCTTCTCAGATACGCAGTATTTT
>TRBV5-1|-|few|TRBJ1-4
CASSRQEAPNEKLFF
TGCGCCAGCAGCAGACAGGAGGCTCCTAATGAAAAACTGTTTTTT
>TRBV7-2|TRBD1|few|TRBJ1-1
CASSLTGTGTEAFF
TGTGCCAGCAGCCTTACCGGGACAGGGACTGAAGCTTTCTTT
>TRBV5-1|TRBD2|-|TRBJ2-7
CASSRLAGESYEQYF
TGCGCCAGCAGCCGACTAGCGGGGGAGTCCTACGAGCAGTACTTC
>TRBV18|TRBD1|-|TRBJ2-7
CASSPDRVREQYF
TGTGCCAGCTCGCCGGACAGGGTTAGAGAGCAGTACTTC
>TRBV4-3|TRBD1|-|TRBJ2-7
CASSQEGDRGYEQYF
TGCGCCAGCAGCCAAGAGGGGGACAGGGGGTACGAGCAGTACTTC
>TRBV11-2|-|few|TRBJ2-1
CASSLYREGNEQFF
TGTGCCAGCAGCCTTTACAGGGAGGGCAATGAGCAGTTCTTC
>TRBV5-1|-|-|TRBJ2-1
CASSLFGSGSYNEQFF
TGCGCCAGCAGCTTATTCGGGAGTGGGTCCTACAATGAGCAGTTCTTC
>TRBV28|TRBD1|-|TRBJ2-7
CASSFVSKGGLYEQYF
TGTGCCAGCAGTTTCGTTAGTAAAGGGGGCCTCTACGAGCAGTACTTC
>TRBV28|TRBD2|-|TRBJ2-7
CASSLTLAGGNSYEQYF
TGTGCCAGCAGTTTGACCCTAGCGGGAGGCAACTCCTACGAGCAGTACTTC
>TRBV28|-|-|TRBJ1-2
CASSLRPRNGYTF
TGTGCCAGCAGTCTACGTCCGAGGAATGGCTACACCTTC
>TRBV28|TRBD2|few|TRBJ2-7
CASSLDLSTSGRRIYEQYF
TGTGCCAGCAGTTTAGATCTTAGCACTAGCGGGAGACGAATCTACGAGCAGTACTTC
>TRBV9|-|-|TRBJ2-3
CASSVLTGYTDTQYF
TGTGCCAGCAGCGTATTAACCGGGTACACAGATACGCAGTATTTT
>TRBV5-1|TRBD1|few|TRBJ1-1
CASSGWTGPRTEAFF
TGCGCCAGCAGCGGGTGGACAGGGCCGAGGACTGAAGCCTTCTTT
>TRBV7-3|-|-|TRBJ1-1
CASSPRGREGAFF
TGTGCCAGCAGCCCACGCGGCCGGGAGGGAGCTTTCTTT
>TRBV7-2|-|-|TRBJ1-2
CASSLSRGYTF
TGTGCCAGCAGCCTAAGTCGGGGCTACACCTTC
>TRBV7-3|TRBD2|few|TRBJ2-1
CASRRTSGREDNEQFF
TGTGCCAGCAGGAGGACTAGCGGGAGGGAAGACAATGAGCAGTTCTTC
>TRBV2|TRBD2|-|TRBJ2-7
CASSVGQVAGGYEQYF
TGTGCCAGCAGTGTAGGGCAGGTAGCGGGAGGATACGAGCAGTACTTC
>TRBV4-2|-|few|TRBJ1-4
CASSQRTDNEKLFF
TGTGCCAGCAGCCAGAGGACAGATAATGAAAAACTGTTTTTT
>TRBV7-2|-|few|TRBJ1-2
CASSAQGFGYTF
TGTGCCAGCAGCGCCCAGGGTTTTGGCTACACCTTC
>TRBV27|TRBD1|few|TRBJ1-5
CASRTTGGRPQHF
TGTGCCAGCAGGACGACAGGGGGTCGGCCCCAGCATTTT
>TRBV5-4|-|few|TRBJ1-1
CASSPQRVMNTEAFF
TGTGCCAGCAGCCCTCAGCGGGTTATGAACACTGAAGCTTTCTTT
>TRBV27|-|-|TRBJ1-2
CASSLFPRGIRGYTF
TGTGCCAGCAGTTTATTCCCTAGGGGGATTAGAGGCTACACCTTC
>TRBV10-3|-|-|TRBJ1-1
CAIRGGILGTEAFF
TGTGCCATCCGGGGGGGGATACTTGGCACTGAAGCTTTCTTT
>TRBV4-3|TRBD2|-|TRBJ2-1
CASSQGRTSGGAMLFF
TGCGCCAGCAGCCAAGGAAGGACTAGCGGGGGGGCCATGCTGTTCTTC
>TRBV5-1|-|-|TRBJ2-7
CASSLELGVSYEQYF
TGCGCCAGCAGCTTAGAACTCGGGGTTTCCTACGAGCAGTACTTC
>TRBV21-1|-|-|TRBJ1-6
CASSKVAGSVRVSYNSPLHF
TGTGCCAGCAGCAAAGTTGCGGGGAGTGTTAGAGTCTCCTATAATTCACCCCTCCACTTT
>TRBV27|-|-|TRBJ1-2
CASSLSGQGIPINYGYTF
TGTGCCAGCAGTTTATCAGGTCAGGGGATCCCCATTAACTATGGCTACACCTTC
>TRBV11-1|TRBD2|-|TRBJ2-1
CASSSGLAGGPNYNEQFF
TGTGCCAGCAGCTCAGGACTAGCGGGGGGGCCAAATTACAATGAGCAGTTCTTC
>TRBV6-6|TRBD1|-|TRBJ2-1
CASSRIDRGNEQFF
TGTGCCAGCAGTCGGATTGACAGGGGGAATGAGCAGTTCTTC
>TRBV19|TRBD1|-|TRBJ1-2
CASSPQPGQGVMDLYGYTF
TGTGCCAGTAGTCCACAGCCGGGACAGGGGGTGATGGATCTCTATGGCTACACCTTC
>TRBV4-3|-|few|TRBJ2-3
CASSQYAADTQYF
TGCGCCAGCAGCCAGTACGCGGCAGATACGCAGTATTTT
>TRBV4-2|-|few|TRBJ1-1
CASSQDTTTEAFF
TGTGCCAGCAGCCAGGACACAACGACTGAAGCTTTCTTT
>TRBV5-1|-|few|TRBJ1-2
CASSFDGKANYGYTF
TGCGCCAGCAGCTTTGACGGGAAAGCTAACTATGGCTACACCTTC
>TRBV4-3|TRBD1|-|TRBJ2-3
CASSHGQARTDTQYF
TGCGCCAGCAGCCATGGACAGGCACGCACAGATACGCAGTATTTT
>TRBV9|TRBD1|few|TRBJ2-2
CANTTGDSAGELFF
TGTGCCAACACAACAGGGGATAGTGCCGGGGAGCTGTTTTTT
>TRBV19|-|-|TRBJ1-3
CASSPSADYSGNTIYF
TGTGCCAGTAGTCCCTCCGCAGACTACTCTGGAAACACCATATATTTT
>TRBV6-1|-|-|TRBJ1-1
CASSEDDITEAFF
TGTGCCAGCAGTGAAGACGACATCACTGAAGCTTTCTTT